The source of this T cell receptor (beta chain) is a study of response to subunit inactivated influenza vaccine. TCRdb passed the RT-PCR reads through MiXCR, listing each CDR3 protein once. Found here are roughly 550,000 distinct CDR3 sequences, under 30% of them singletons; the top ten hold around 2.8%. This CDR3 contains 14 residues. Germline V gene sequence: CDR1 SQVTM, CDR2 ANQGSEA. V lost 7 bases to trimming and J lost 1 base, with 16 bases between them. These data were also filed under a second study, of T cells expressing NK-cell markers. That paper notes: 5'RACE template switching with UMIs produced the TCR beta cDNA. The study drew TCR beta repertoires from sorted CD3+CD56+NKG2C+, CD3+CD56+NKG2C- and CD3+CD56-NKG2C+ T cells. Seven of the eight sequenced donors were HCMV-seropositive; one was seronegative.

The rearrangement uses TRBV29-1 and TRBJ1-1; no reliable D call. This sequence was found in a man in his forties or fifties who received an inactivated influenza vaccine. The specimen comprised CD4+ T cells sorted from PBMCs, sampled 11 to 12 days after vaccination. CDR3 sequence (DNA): TGCAGCGCACCCCCCTTGGGCCGGAACACTGAAGCTTTCTTT. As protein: CSAPPLGRNTEAFF.